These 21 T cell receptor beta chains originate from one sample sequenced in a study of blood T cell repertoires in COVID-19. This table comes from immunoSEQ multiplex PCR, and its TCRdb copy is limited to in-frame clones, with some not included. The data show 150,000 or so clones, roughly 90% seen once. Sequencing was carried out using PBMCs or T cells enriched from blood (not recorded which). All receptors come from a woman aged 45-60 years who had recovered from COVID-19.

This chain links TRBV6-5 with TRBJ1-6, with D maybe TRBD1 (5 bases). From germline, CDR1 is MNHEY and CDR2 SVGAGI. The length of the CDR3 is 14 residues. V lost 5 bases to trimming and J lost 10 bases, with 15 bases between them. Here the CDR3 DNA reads TGTGCCAGCAGTAGGGACTCTCTCGGGTCACCCCTCCACTTT. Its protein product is CASSRDSLGSPLHF.

The chain's CDR3 is CASSLSTPGTQYF. As DNA, the CDR3 is TGTGCCAGCAGTTTATCGACCCCAGGGACCCAGTACTTC. V usage is TRBV27 and J usage is TRBJ2-5; D unresolved. Germline CDR1 and CDR2: MNHEY and SMNVEV (reference sequence). The CDR3 consists of 13 residues. The V end lost 0 bases, the J end lost 7 bases, and 9 bases lay between the germline ends.

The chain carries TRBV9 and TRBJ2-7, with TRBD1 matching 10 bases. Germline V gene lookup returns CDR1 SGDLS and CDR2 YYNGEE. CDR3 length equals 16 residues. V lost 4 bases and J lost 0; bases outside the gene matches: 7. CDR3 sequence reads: CASSPGTGATSYEQYF. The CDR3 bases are TGTGCCAGCAGCCCTGGGACAGGGGCCACCTCCTACGAGCAGTACTTC.

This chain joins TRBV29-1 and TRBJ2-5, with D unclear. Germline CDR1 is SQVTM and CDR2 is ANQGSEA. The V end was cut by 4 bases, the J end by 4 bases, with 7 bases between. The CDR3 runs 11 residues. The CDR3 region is CSVASPETQYF. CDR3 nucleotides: TGCAGCGTTGCCTCTCCAGAGACCCAGTACTTC.

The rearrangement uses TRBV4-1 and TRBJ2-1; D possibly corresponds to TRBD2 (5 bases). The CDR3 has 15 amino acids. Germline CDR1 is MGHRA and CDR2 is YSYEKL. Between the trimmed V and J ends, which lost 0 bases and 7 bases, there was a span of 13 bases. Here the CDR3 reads CASSQETTRGNEQFF. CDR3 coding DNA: TGCGCCAGCAGCCAAGAAACTACTCGAGGGAATGAGCAGTTCTTC.

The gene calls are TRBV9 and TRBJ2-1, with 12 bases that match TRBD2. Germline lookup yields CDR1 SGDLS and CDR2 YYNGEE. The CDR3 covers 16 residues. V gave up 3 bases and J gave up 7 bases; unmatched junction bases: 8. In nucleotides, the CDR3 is TGTGCCAGCAGCGGCGGACCTAGCGGGGGGGATAATGAGCAGTTCTTC. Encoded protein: CASSGGPSGGDNEQFF.

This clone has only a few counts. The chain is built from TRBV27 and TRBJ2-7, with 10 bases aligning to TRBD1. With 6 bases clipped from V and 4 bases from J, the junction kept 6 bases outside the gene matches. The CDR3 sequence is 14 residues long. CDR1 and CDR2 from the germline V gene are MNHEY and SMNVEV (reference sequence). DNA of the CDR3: TGTGCCAGCAGCCCGACAGGGGGCGGGTACGAGCAGTACTTC. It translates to CASSPTGGGYEQYF.

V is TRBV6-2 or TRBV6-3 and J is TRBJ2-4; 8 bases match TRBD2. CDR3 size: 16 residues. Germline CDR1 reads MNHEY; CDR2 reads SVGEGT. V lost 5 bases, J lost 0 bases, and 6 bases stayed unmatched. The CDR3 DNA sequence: TGTGCCAGCAGTGAGTTTAGCGGGGTAGCCAAAAACATTCAGTACTTC. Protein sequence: CASSEFSGVAKNIQYF.

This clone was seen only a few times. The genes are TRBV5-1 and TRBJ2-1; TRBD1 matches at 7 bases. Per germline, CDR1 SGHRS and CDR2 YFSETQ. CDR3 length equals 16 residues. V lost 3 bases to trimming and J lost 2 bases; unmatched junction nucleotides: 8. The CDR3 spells CASSSNRGPTYNEQFF. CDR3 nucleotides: TGCGCCAGCAGCTCAAACAGGGGCCCTACCTACAATGAGCAGTTCTTC.

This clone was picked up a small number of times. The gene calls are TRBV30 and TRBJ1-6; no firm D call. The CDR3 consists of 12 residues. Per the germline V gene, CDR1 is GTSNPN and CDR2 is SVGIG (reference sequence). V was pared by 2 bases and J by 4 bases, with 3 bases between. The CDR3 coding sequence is TGTGCCTGGAGTTCATATAATTCACCCCTCCACTTT. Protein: CAWSSYNSPLHF. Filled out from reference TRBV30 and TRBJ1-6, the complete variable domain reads SQTIHQWPATLVQPVGSPLSLECTVEGTSNPNLYWYRQAAGRGLQLLFYSVGIGQISSEVPQNLSASRPQDRQFILSSKKLLLSDSGFYLCAWSSYNSPLHFGNGTRLTVT.

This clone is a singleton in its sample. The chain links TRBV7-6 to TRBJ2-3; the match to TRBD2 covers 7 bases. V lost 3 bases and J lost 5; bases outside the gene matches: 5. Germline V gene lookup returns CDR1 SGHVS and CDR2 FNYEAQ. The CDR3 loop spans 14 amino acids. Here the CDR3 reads CASSFTGGEDTQYF. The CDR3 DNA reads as TGTGCCAGCAGCTTTACGGGGGGTGAAGATACGCAGTATTTT.

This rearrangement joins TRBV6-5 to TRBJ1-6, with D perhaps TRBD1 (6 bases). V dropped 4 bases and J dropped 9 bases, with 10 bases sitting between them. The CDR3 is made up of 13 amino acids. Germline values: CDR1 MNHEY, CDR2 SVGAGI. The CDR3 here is CASSSRTASPLHF. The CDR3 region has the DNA TGTGCCAGCAGTTCACGGACAGCTTCACCCCTCCACTTT.

CDR3 sequence (DNA): TGTGCCAGCCGGGGGTGGGCCTATAATTCACCCCTCCACTTT. Translated: CASRGWAYNSPLHF. V and J are TRBV27 and TRBJ1-6, with D perhaps matching TRBD1 (5 bases). From germline, CDR1 is MNHEY and CDR2 SMNVEV (reference sequence). V was pared by 8 bases and J by 2 bases, with 10 bases between. This CDR3 spans 14 amino acids.

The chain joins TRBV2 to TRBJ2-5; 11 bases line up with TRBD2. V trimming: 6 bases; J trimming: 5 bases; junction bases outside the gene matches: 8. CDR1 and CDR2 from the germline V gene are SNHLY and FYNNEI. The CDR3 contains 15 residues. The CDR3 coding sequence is TGTGCCAGCAGCACTAGCGGGGGCTACTGGGAGACCCAGTACTTC. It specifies CASSTSGGYWETQYF.

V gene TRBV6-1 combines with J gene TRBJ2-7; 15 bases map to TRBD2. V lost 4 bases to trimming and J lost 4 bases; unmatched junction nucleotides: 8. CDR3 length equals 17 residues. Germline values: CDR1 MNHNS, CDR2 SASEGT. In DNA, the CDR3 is TGTGCCAGCAGTGCATCCTGGACTAGCGGGGGGGCGTACGAGCAGTACTTC. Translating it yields CASSASWTSGGAYEQYF.

The CDR3 reads CASSLDHYEQYF. The DNA for the CDR3 is TGTGCCAGCAGCTTAGATCACTACGAGCAGTACTTC. The rearrangement links TRBV11-3 to TRBJ2-7; D remains unclear. V lost 0 bases to trimming and J lost 3 bases, with 3 bases between them. Per germline, CDR1 SGHNT and CDR2 YENEEA. The CDR3 runs to 12 residues. The variable domain in full, with the rest retrieved from reference TRBV11-3 and TRBJ2-7, is EAGVVQSPRYKIIEKKQPVAFWCNPISGHNTLYWYLQNLGQGPELLIRYENEEAVDDSQLPKDRFSAERLKGVDSTLKIQPAELGDSAVYLCASSLDHYEQYFGPGTRLTVT.

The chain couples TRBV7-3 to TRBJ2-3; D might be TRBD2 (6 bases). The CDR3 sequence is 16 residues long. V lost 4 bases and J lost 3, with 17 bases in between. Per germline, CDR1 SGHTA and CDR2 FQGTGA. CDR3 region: CASSSGGLRGTDTQYF. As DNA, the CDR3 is TGTGCCAGCAGCTCCGGCGGGCTGCGGGGAACAGATACGCAGTATTTT.

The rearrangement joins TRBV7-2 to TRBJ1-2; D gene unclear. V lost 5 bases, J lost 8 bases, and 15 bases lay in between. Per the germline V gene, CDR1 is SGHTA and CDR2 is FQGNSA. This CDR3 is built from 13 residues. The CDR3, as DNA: TGTGCCAGCAGCCCCGGGAGAGGGAGCGGCTACACCTTC. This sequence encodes CASSPGRGSGYTF.

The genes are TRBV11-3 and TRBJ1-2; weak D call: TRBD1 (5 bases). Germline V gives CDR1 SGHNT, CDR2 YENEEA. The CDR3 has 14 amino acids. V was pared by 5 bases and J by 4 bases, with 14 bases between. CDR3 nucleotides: TGTGCCAGCAGCCGCACTGACAGCCCCTATGGCTACACCTTC. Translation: CASSRTDSPYGYTF.

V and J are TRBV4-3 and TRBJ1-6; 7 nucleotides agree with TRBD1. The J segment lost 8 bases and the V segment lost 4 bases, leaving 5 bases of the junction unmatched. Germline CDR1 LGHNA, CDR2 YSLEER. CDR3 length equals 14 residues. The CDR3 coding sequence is TGCGCCAGCAGCCTCAGGGGGATGGATTCACCCCTCCACTTT. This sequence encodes CASSLRGMDSPLHF.

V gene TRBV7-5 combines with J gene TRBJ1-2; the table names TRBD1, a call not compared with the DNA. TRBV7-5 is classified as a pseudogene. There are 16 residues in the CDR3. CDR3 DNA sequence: TGTGCCAGAAGAGCCCAGGGCCCCTCTCTCGACTATGGCTACACCTTC. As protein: CARRAQGPSLDYGYTF.